This passage covers 15 T cell receptor beta chains from one sample sequenced in a study of blood T cell repertoires in COVID-19 (dated by TCRdb to 2020 to 2021). Libraries were prepared through the immunoSEQ multiplex PCR assay. TCRdb took over this immuneACCESS table, retaining in-frame rearrangements with V and J assigned. Such tables are incomplete; in checked studies, under half of the missing clones stem from an unresolved V gene, and the remainder is unexplained. The sample contains around 330,000 clones, around 84% of them found a single time. The ten largest clones capture around 1.8% of the sample. Sequenced material: PBMCs or T cells enriched from blood (not recorded which). The receptors were gathered from a woman in her thirties who had been exposed to COVID-19.

With respect to this clone: Other nucleotide sequences in the sample specify the same CDR3. The V gene is TRBV5-1, the J gene TRBJ1-1; D might be TRBD1 (5 bases). Per germline, CDR1 SGHRS and CDR2 YFSETQ. The CDR3 sequence is 13 residues long. V was pared by 4 bases and J by 1 base, with 8 bases between. The CDR3 DNA reads as TGCGCCAGCAGCCTAAGGGGGAACACTGAAGCTTTCTTT. It codes for CASSLRGNTEAFF.

The rearrangement uses TRBV6-5 and TRBJ1-4; possibly TRBD1 for D (6 bases). This CDR3 comprises 14 residues. Germline CDR1 reads MNHEY; CDR2 reads SVGAGI. V was pared by 5 bases and J by 8 bases, with 15 bases between. The CDR3 spells CASSIVRGREKLFF. CDR3 DNA: TGTGCCAGCAGTATAGTCAGGGGTCGGGAAAAACTGTTTTTT.

The chain links TRBV4-1 to TRBJ1-1; 8 positions agree with TRBD1. In germline, CDR1 is MGHRA, CDR2 YSYEKL. V shed 3 bases, J shed 8 bases, and the junction held 8 bases outside the gene matches. The CDR3 has 14 residues. CDR3 region: CASSHDRGRREAFF. The CDR3 bases are TGCGCCAGCAGCCATGACAGGGGCCGGCGGGAAGCTTTCTTT.

The chain joins TRBV14 to TRBJ1-6, with D tentatively TRBD1 (6 bases). The CDR3 has 15 residues. CDR1 and CDR2 from the germline V gene are SGHDN and FVKESK. V lost 3 bases to trimming and J lost 9 bases, with 15 bases between them. The CDR3 is CASSQGQGWFSPLHF. CDR3 in DNA: TGTGCCAGCAGCCAGGGCCAGGGGTGGTTTTCACCCCTCCACTTT.

The chain couples TRBV4-3 to TRBJ1-2, with D tentatively TRBD1 (5 bases). The ends were cut back, 1 base at V and 7 bases at J, with 16 bases in the middle. In germline, CDR1 is LGHNA, CDR2 YSLEER. The CDR3 consists of 15 residues. DNA for the CDR3: TGCGCCAGCAGCCAAGGCGGCGGCAGGGCGTCTGGCTACACCTTC. It codes for CASSQGGGRASGYTF.

The chain has TRBV7-3 and TRBJ2-3; the match to TRBD2 covers 13 bases. V lost 1 base, J lost 10 bases, and 11 bases stayed unmatched. The CDR3 length is 17 residues. Germline V gene lookup returns CDR1 SGHTA and CDR2 FQGTGA. The CDR3 reads CASSLMGLAGSRGAQYF. The CDR3 nucleotides are TGTGCCAGCAGCTTAATGGGACTAGCGGGGTCACGGGGGGCGCAGTATTTT.

The chain joins TRBV20-1 to TRBJ1-2, with D perhaps TRBD1 (5 bases). The CDR3 is made up of 18 amino acids. The V end was cut by 3 bases, the J end by 2 bases, with 25 bases between. CDR1 DFQATT and CDR2 SNEGSKA come from the germline V gene (reference sequence). CDR3 DNA: TGCAGTGCTAGTCTGCCCGCGGGACCCTCAATCGAGAACTATGGCTACACCTTC. Its protein product is CSASLPAGPSIENYGYTF.

This chain joins TRBV20-1 and TRBJ2-5; weak D call: TRBD1 (6 bases). The CDR3 is made up of 13 amino acids. Per the germline V gene, CDR1 is DFQATT and CDR2 is SNEGSKA (reference sequence). The ends were cut back, 5 bases at V and 1 base at J, with 11 bases in the middle. Written as DNA, the CDR3 is TGCAGTGCTCGTGGGGGCGGCCAAGAGACCCAGTACTTC. Translation: CSARGGGQETQYF.

The chain joins TRBV28 to TRBJ2-2; TRBD1 aligns across 7 bases. The germline V gene encodes CDR1 MDHEN and CDR2 SYDVKM. V lost 4 bases to trimming and J lost 3 bases; unmatched junction nucleotides: 8. The CDR3 runs 16 residues. The CDR3 loop is CASSSIGGAYTGELFF. As DNA, the CDR3 is TGTGCCAGCAGTTCCATAGGGGGCGCGTACACCGGGGAGCTGTTTTTT.

This clone was seen more than once but under ten times. The chain is built from TRBV7-6 and TRBJ2-3, with 13 bases matching TRBD2. CDR1 SGHVS and CDR2 FNYEAQ come from the germline V gene. J lost 8 bases, V lost 5 bases, and 7 bases had no gene match. The CDR3 sequence is 15 residues long. As DNA, the CDR3 is TGTGCCAGCAGCCGGACTAGCGGGGGCAGCGGTACGCAGTATTTT. Protein product: CASSRTSGGSGTQYF.

The chain links TRBV9 to TRBJ1-2, with a tentative D call TRBD1 (6 bases). The CDR3 is 15 residues long. Germline V lookup: CDR1 SGDLS, CDR2 YYNGEE. Between the trimmed V and J ends, which lost 2 bases and 2 bases, there was a span of 13 bases. The CDR3 sequence is CASSVSQGLNYGYTF. Here the CDR3 DNA reads TGTGCCAGCAGCGTGTCCCAGGGGTTGAACTATGGCTACACCTTC.

This chain links TRBV24-1 with TRBJ1-6; 8 nucleotides agree with TRBD1. The V segment lost 4 bases and the J segment 14 bases; nucleotides outside the gene matches: 9. The length of the CDR3 is 14 residues. From germline, CDR1 is KGHDR and CDR2 SFDVKD. CDR3 DNA: TGTGCCACCAGTGACCGCTTCCAGGGGGCGGCCCTCCACTTT. As protein: CATSDRFQGAALHF.

The chain employs TRBV3-1 (or the pseudogene TRBV3-2) and TRBJ1-3; D unclear. The CDR3 sequence is 16 residues long. Trimming took off 0 bases at V and 4 bases at J, with 13 bases between the two ends. From germline, CDR1 is LGHDT and CDR2 YNNKEL (reference sequence). This chain's CDR3 is CASSQDSGVLGNTIYF. DNA of the CDR3: TGTGCCAGCAGCCAAGATAGTGGTGTGCTGGGAAACACCATATATTTT.

V gene TRBV7-9 combines with J gene TRBJ2-5, with 14 bases lining up with TRBD2. Germline V gene lookup returns CDR1 SEHNR and CDR2 FQNEAQ (reference sequence). V lost 4 bases, J lost 4 bases, and 5 bases stayed unmatched. CDR3 length: 16 residues. CDR3 DNA: TGTGCCAGCAGCTCTACGGGACTAGCGGGGGTAGAGACCCAGTACTTC. It codes for CASSSTGLAGVETQYF.

The chain couples TRBV19 to TRBJ1-6; D is uncertain. From germline, CDR1 is LNHDA and CDR2 SQIVND (reference sequence). Trimming took off 7 bases at V and 0 bases at J, with 10 bases between the two ends. The CDR3 consists of 15 residues. The CDR3, as DNA: TGTGCCAGTACTCTAGGAAGCTCCTATAATTCACCCCTCCACTTT. It encodes CASTLGSSYNSPLHF.